In its sample, the clone carrying this T cell receptor (beta chain) was seen a few times. This sample is part of a study of blood T cell repertoires in COVID-19. The wider study: Samples representing acute and convalescent COVID-19 were sourced from the United States, Italy and Spain. Sources were T cells, B-cell-depleted T cells, or PBMCs; the material itself was cDNA or gDNA.

Per the original data handling: Reference gene primers were amplified, and this amplification served to estimate nucleated cell counts. The table came from immunoSEQ multiplex PCR; TCRdb's copy has only in-frame clones and leaves some out. V, J and clone size reflect that table, while D and trimming were determined from the DNA. The repertoire has some 150,000 clones, approximately 86% of them found once; the top ten carry around 2.5%. The TCR sequence derives from a woman between 65 and 79 years old with acute or convalescent COVID-19. The sequenced material came from peripheral blood.

This CDR3 reads CASSLSGQGTEAFF. The CDR3 DNA is TGTGCCAGCAGTTTATCGGGACAGGGCACTGAAGCTTTCTTT. The chain has TRBV27 and TRBJ1-1; 9 bases line up with TRBD1. CDR3 length: 14 residues. V lost 0 bases to trimming and J lost 4 bases; unmatched junction nucleotides: 0. Germline lookup yields CDR1 MNHEY and CDR2 SMNVEV (reference sequence).